The following is a TCR beta chain sequence with its context. Its antigen is as yet unknown. The CDR3 regions of TCR beta were amplified from RNA transcripts. The primer set for the first-round RT-PCR of the TCR CDR3 was HTBI. TCRdb re-called the multiplex PCR reads with MiXCR, one entry per CDR3 protein. The sample comprises 450,000 to 650,000 distinct CDR3 sequences, over 15% of which are singletons, and under 20% rests with the top ten. These data come from a study of T cells in Graves' hyperthyroidism and ophthalmopathy. General observations from the study: Ophthalmopathy and stable hyperthyroidism were told apart by a 13 V-J model. The model identified upcoming ophthalmopathy a median roughly 6.5 months ahead of onset.

The J segment lost 9 bases and the V segment lost 2 bases, leaving 5 bases of the junction unmatched. The germline CDR1 and CDR2 sequences are MNHEY and SMNVEV (reference sequence). The CDR3 sequence is 16 residues long. Disease duration was under 3 months in the ophthalmopathy patients, who also had a Clinical Activity Score of at least 3 and a NOSPECS grade of at least 4. The sequence was obtained from a woman aged 18-30 years with Graves' ophthalmopathy. Sequenced: blood. The rearrangement uses TRBV27 and TRBJ1-6, with 12 bases that match TRBD1. The CDR3 coding sequence is TGTGCCAGCAGTTTACTTCCGGGACAGGGGGCTTCACCCCTCCACTTT. Translation: CASSLLPGQGASPLHF.